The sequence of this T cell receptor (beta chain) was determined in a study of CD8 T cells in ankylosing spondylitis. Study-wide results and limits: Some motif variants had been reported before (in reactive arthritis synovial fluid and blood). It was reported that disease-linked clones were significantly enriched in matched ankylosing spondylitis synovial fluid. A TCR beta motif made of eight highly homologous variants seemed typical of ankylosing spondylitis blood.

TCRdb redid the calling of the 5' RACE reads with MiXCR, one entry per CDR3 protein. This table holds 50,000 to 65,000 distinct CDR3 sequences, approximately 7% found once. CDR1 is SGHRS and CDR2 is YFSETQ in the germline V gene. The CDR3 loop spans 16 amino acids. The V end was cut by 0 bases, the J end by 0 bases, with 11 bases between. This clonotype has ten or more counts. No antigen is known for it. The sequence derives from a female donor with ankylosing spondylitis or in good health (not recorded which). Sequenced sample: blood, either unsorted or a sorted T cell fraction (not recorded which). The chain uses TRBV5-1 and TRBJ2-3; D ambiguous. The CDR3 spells CASSLDVGSSTDTQYF. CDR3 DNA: TGCGCCAGCAGCTTGGATGTGGGGTCTAGCACAGATACGCAGTATTTT.